Given below is one T cell receptor beta chain in context. Sequenced by immunoSEQ multiplex PCR; TCRdb stores in-frame clones only, minus some. Among about 93,000 clones listed, about 90% were seen once. Deletions cut 1 base from V and 5 bases from J, with 9 bases between. Germline assignment: CDR1 SGHAT and CDR2 FQDESV (reference sequence). This CDR3 has 13 amino acids. This specimen belongs to a study of OX40 agonist ivuxolimab in advanced cancers. Study at large: The study reported partial responses in three patients: one hepatocellular carcinoma, two cutaneous melanoma.

The sequence was obtained from an adult with an advanced solid tumor such as melanoma, head and neck, liver or kidney cancer. V usage is TRBV11-1 and J usage is TRBJ2-7; no clear D gene. Here the sequenced sample was CD4+ or CD8+ T cells sorted from blood, taken in a trial of the OX40 agonist ivuxolimab. The CDR3 bases are TGTGCCAGCAGCTTAGGCCCCCTGGACGAGCAGTACTTC. This sequence encodes CASSLGPLDEQYF. The full variable domain, in which reference TRBV11-1 and TRBJ2-7 provide the parts outside the CDR3, is EAEVAQSPRYKITEKSQAVAFWCDPISGHATLYWYRQILGQGPELLVQFQDESVVDDSQLPKDRFSAERLKGVDSTLKIQPAELGDSAMYLCASSLGPLDEQYFGPGTRLTVT.